Below are 10 T cell receptor beta chains sequenced from a single sample in a study of regulatory T cells in long-lasting Graves disease. Building the TCR beta libraries relied on iRepertoire HTBI primers, and CDR3 regions underwent Arm-PCR. A single record per CDR3 protein comes from TCRdb applying MiXCR to the multiplex PCR reads. The sample shows about 450,000 distinct CDR3 sequences, 14% of them seen only once. Time point of the sample: newly diagnosed GD, antithyroid drugs for less than 3 months. The TCR library used RNA extracted from PBMCs. The same data also went into a second study, on T cells in Graves' hyperthyroidism and ophthalmopathy.

Sequences were derived from peripheral blood mononuclear cells (PBMCs), sampled at new diagnosis, from a patient treated with antithyroid drugs. Every receptor here comes from a woman in her fifties or sixties with Graves disease.

This clonotype showed up just once. This clone may be a read error of a much larger clone one base away. This chain uses TRBV5-1 with TRBJ2-7; D is undetermined. The CDR3 loop spans 13 amino acids. Germline assignment: CDR1 SGHRS and CDR2 YFSETQ. The CDR3 spells CASGLGGPNEQYF. CDR3 in DNA: TGCGCCAGCGGCTTGGGCGGACCGAACGAGCAGTACTTC.

As to this clonotype: A far larger clone is off by one base, so a read error is likely. The chain is built from TRBV27 and TRBJ2-1; 10 bases line up with TRBD2. CDR1 MNHEY and CDR2 SMNVEV come from the germline V gene (reference sequence). The CDR3 extends over 16 amino acids. V trimming: 5 bases; J trimming: 10 bases; junction bases outside the gene matches: 14. CDR3 in amino acids: CASSRITSGMTYEQFF. CDR3 bases: TGTGCCAGCAGTCGCATCACTAGCGGGATGACTTACGAGCAGTTCTTC.

This clonotype was observed at least ten times. This chain joins TRBV12-3 or TRBV12-4 and TRBJ2-7; 8 bases match TRBD2. Trimming at V came to 2 bases and at J to 2 bases, leaving 8 bases not matched to a gene. CDR3 length: 16 amino acids. CDR3 nucleotides: TGTGCCAGCAGTTTAATCGGTAGCGGGACAACCTACGAGCAGTACTTC. Translating it yields CASSLIGSGTTYEQYF.

This clonotype was counted only a few times. The rearrangement joins TRBV28 to TRBJ2-6; TRBD1 aligns across 8 bases. Germline V CDR1 and CDR2: MDHEN, SYDVKM. The V and J ends lost 6 bases and 0 bases, in that order; junction bases with no gene match: 4. This CDR3 is 16 amino acids long. CDR3 sequence reads: CASRDRVSSGANVLTF. The CDR3 nucleotides read TGTGCCAGCAGGGACAGGGTGAGCTCTGGGGCCAACGTCCTGACTTTC.

Of note for this clonotype: A much larger clone is a single base away; this may be a read error. The genes are TRBV7-8 and TRBJ2-7; 9 bases are a match to TRBD1. CDR1 SGHVS and CDR2 FQNEAQ come from the germline V gene. This CDR3 spans 14 amino acids. Here the CDR3 DNA reads TGTGCCAGCAGGTTGGAACAGGGGGCGGGTGAGCAGTGCTTC. Residues: CASRLEQGAGEQCF. Using reference TRBV7-8 and TRBJ2-7 for the parts outside the CDR3, the full variable domain is GAGVSQSPRYKVAKRGQDVALRCDPISGHVSLFWYQQALGQGPEFLTYFQNEAQLDKSGLPSDRFFAERPEGSVSTLKIQRTQQEDSAVYLCASRLEQGAGEQCFGPGTRLTVT.

This clonotype was counted ten times or more. The CDR3 coding sequence is TGTGCCAGCAGCTTAGGAGGGGCAGGGGCACGAGAGACCCAGTACTTC. Translating it yields CASSLGGAGARETQYF. This chain links TRBV7-9 with TRBJ2-5, with a weak D call TRBD1 (6 bases). This CDR3 comprises 16 residues. Germline V gene data show CDR1 as SEHNR and CDR2 as FQNEAQ (reference sequence). V lost 1 base to trimming and J lost 4 bases, with 16 bases between them.

This clonotype is a singleton in its sample. The V gene is TRBV5-4, the J gene TRBJ2-1; D is possibly TRBD2 (6 bases). The germline gives CDR1 SGHNT, CDR2 YYREEE (reference sequence). The CDR3 spans 15 residues. Deletions cut 2 bases from V and 8 bases from J, with 17 bases between. CDR3 protein: CASSLTLPGSDEQFF. The CDR3 region has the DNA TGTGCCAGCAGCTTAACCCTGCCCGGGAGCGATGAGCAGTTCTTC.

This clonotype was detected ten times or more. V gene TRBV2 combines with J gene TRBJ2-3; D may be TRBD1 (6 bases). V was clipped by 10 bases and J by 2 bases, with 13 bases between them. Germline loops: CDR1 SNHLY, CDR2 FYNNEI. This CDR3 has 13 residues. For the CDR3, the DNA is TGTGCCACCCAGGGGACCTTCACAGATACGCAGTATTTT. Translated: CATQGTFTDTQYF.

The chain recombines TRBV6-5 with TRBJ2-1, with 13 bases lining up with TRBD2. The CDR3 consists of 18 residues. The germline V gene has CDR1 MNHEY and CDR2 SVGAGI. Trimming took 0 bases from V and 9 from J; bases not matched to a gene: 11. Written as DNA, the CDR3 is TGTGCCAGCAGTTACTCGTTTGGACTAGCGGGAGATCCCGGTGAGCAGTTCTTC. Protein: CASSYSFGLAGDPGEQFF.

About this clonotype itself: A much larger clone lies a single base off, so this may be a read error. The V and J genes are TRBV6-2 or TRBV6-3 and TRBJ2-1; 10 nucleotides line up with TRBD2. Unmatched junction bases numbered 9, after V lost 6 bases and J lost 7 bases. The CDR3 extends over 15 amino acids. CDR1 and CDR2 from the germline V gene are MNHEY and SVGEGT. CDR3 nucleotide sequence: TGTGCCAGCAGCTACGAGGGGACTAGCGATAATGAGCAGTTCTTC. Translated: CASSYEGTSDNEQFF.